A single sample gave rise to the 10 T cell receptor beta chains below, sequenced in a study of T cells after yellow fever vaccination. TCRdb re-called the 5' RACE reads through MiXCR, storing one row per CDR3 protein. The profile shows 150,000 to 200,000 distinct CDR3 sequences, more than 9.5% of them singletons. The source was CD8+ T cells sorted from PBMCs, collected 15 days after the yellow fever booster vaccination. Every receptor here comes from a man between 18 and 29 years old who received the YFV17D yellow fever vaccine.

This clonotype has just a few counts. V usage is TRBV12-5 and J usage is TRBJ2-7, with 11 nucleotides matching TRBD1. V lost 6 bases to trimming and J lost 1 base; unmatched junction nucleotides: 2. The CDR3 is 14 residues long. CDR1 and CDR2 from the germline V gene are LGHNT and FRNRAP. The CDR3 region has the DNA TGTGCTAGTGGCGGGGACAGGGGGTCCTACGAGCAGTACTTC. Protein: CASGGDRGSYEQYF.

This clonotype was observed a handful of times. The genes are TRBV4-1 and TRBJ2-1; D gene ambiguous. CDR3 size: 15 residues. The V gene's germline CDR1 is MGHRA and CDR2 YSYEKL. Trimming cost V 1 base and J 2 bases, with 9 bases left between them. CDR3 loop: CASSQAPGPYNEQFF. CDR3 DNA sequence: TGCGCCAGCAGCCAAGCACCGGGCCCCTACAATGAGCAGTTCTTC.

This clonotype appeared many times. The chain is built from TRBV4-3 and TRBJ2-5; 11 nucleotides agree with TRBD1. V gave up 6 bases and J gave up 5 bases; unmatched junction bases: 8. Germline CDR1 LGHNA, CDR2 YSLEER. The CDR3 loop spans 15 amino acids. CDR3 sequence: CASSPGQGDLETQYF. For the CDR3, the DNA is TGCGCCAGCAGTCCGGGACAGGGGGATTTGGAGACCCAGTACTTC.

As DNA, the CDR3 is TGTGCCAGCAGTTGGGGGGACAGGCAAAGAGGACTGTTTTTT. This sequence encodes CASSWGDRQRGLFF. The chain has TRBV12-3 or TRBV12-4 and TRBJ1-4; TRBD1 matches 8 bases. J lost 13 bases, V lost 4 bases, and 11 bases had no gene match. The CDR3 runs to 14 residues.

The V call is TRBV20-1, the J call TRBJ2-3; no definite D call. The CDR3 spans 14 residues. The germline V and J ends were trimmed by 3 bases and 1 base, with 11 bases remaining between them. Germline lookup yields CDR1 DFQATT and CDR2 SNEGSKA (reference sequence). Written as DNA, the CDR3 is TGCAGTGCTAGGGGCCTAGTAGGCACAGATACGCAGTATTTT. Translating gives CSARGLVGTDTQYF.

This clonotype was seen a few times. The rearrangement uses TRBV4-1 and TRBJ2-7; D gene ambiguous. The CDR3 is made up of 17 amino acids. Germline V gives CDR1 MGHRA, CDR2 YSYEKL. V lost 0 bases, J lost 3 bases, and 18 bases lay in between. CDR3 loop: CASSQEPPGQASYEQYV. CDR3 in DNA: TGCGCCAGCAGCCAAGAGCCCCCGGGCCAGGCGAGCTACGAGCAGTACGTC.

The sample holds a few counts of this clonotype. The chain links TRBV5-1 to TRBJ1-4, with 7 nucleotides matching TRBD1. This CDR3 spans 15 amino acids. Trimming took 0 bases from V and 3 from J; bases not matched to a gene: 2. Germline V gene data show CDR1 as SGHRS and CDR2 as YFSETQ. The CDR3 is CASSLEGAANEKLFF. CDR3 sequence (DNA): TGCGCCAGCAGCTTGGAGGGGGCGGCTAATGAAAAACTGTTTTTT.

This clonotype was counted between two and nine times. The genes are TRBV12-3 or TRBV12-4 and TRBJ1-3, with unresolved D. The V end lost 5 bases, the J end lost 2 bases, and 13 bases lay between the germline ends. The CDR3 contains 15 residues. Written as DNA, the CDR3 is TGTGCCAGCAGTATCGCTTGGACGGCTGGAAACACCATATATTTT. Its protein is CASSIAWTAGNTIYF.

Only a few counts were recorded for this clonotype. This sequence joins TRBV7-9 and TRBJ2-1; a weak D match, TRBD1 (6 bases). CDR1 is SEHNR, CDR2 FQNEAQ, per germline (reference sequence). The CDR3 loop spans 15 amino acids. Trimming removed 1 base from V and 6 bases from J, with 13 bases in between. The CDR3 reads CASSLVHGGSNEQFF. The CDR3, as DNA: TGTGCCAGCAGCTTAGTTCATGGGGGCTCCAATGAGCAGTTCTTC.

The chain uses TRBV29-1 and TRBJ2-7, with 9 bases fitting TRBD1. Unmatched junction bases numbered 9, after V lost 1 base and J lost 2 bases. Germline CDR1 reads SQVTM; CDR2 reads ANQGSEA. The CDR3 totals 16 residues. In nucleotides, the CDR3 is TGCAGCGTTGAAGTTGTGGGACAGGGTATTACCTACGAGCAGTACTTC. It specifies CSVEVVGQGITYEQYF.